Here is one TCR beta chain with its context. Its specificity is not known. These data belong to a study of response to subunit inactivated influenza vaccine. The V gene's germline CDR1 is KGHDR and CDR2 SFDVKD. This CDR3 has 18 residues. V dropped 5 bases and J dropped 2; count of bases not matched to a gene: 15. Study-wide points: The authors suggested that every seasonal influenza vaccination recruits few new T cells.

TCRdb fed the RT-PCR reads into MiXCR, producing one record per CDR3 protein. Among about 650,000 distinct CDR3 sequences listed, 11% to 15% were seen once. The rearrangement uses TRBV24-1 and TRBJ2-5; 8 positions agree with TRBD1. The specimen was PBMCs from blood, collected less than 15 days before vaccination. The receptor was derived from a man aged 45-65 years who received an inactivated influenza vaccine. The chain's CDR3 is CATSGSIGARGLQETQYF. The CDR3 nucleotides read TGTGCCACCAGTGGGAGTATCGGTGCCAGGGGGCTGCAAGAGACCCAGTACTTC.